This T cell receptor beta chain emerged from a study of blood T cells in healthy people across ages. Across the whole study: Template switching retrieved approximately one barcoded beta molecule for each two T cells.

The V gene's germline CDR1 is SNHLY and CDR2 FYNNEI. Trimming removed 1 base from V and 10 bases from J, with 19 bases in between. CDR3 length equals 15 residues. Each sample used at least 6 million PBMCs. Every sample gave at least 5.5 micrograms of total RNA when it was extracted. A J-beta primer mix and a sample-barcoded 5' primer were used in a second PCR of about 6 to 12 cycles. TCRdb recomputed calls from the 5' RACE reads with MiXCR, one row per CDR3 protein. There are hundreds of thousands of distinct CDR3 sequences in the sample; about 42% occur only once, and around 21% lies in the top ten. There are a few counts of this clonotype.

The V call is TRBV2, the J call TRBJ1-1, with TRBD1 as a possible D gene (6 bases). The receptor was derived from a man in his 60s in good health. The sample consisted of blood. CDR3 bases: TGTGCCAGCAGTGAAGTGGCAGGGGTCGGTGTGGGAGCTTTCTTT. Translation: CASSEVAGVGVGAFF.